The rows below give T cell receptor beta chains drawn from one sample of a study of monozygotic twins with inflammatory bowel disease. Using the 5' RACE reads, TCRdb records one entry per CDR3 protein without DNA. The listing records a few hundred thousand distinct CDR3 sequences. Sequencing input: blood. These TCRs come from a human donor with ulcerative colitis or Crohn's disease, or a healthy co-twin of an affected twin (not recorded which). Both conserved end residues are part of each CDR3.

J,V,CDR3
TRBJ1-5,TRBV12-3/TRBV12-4,CASTTLRYSNQPQHF
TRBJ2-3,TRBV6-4,CASSEAASTDTQYF
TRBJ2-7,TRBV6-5,CASSYSGSTGFPYEQYF
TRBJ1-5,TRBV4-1,CASSPRAGDQPQHF
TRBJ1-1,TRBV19,CASSGRARGNTEAFF
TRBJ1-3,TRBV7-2,CASSKAITRDKGNTIYF
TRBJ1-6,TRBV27,CASSLGGGVGIHLRSLHF
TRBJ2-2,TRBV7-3,CASSLNAGTNTGELFF
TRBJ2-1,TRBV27,CASSLAAGTGPYNEQFF
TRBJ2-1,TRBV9,CASSLGNYNEQFF
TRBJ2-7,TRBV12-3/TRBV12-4,CASSPSRPRVHEQYF
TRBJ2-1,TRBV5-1,CASSSGQGLFNEQFF
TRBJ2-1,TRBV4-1,CASSQEDRVYNEQFF
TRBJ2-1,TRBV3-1,CASSRQTGVDEQFF
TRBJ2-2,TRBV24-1,CATSDSSGTGGNTGELFF
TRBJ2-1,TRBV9,CASSGIQGRPYNEQFF